The 31 T cell receptor beta chains below come from one sample, sequenced in a study of T cells after yellow fever vaccination. TCRdb passed the 5' RACE reads through MiXCR, listing each CDR3 protein once. This table holds about 350,000 distinct CDR3 sequences, 11% found once. This specimen consisted of PBMCs, obtained on the day of the first yellow fever vaccination. The receptor set was obtained from a man aged 18 to 35 who received the YFV17D yellow fever vaccine.

The rearrangement uses TRBV4-3 and TRBJ2-2, with D perhaps TRBD1 (5 bases). This CDR3 has 17 amino acids. Trimming removed 0 bases at V and 8 bases at J, with 19 bases between. CDR1 is LGHNA, CDR2 YSLEER, per germline. The CDR3 region is CASSQDLVRAGRGELFF. The CDR3 DNA is TGCGCCAGCAGCCAAGATCTTGTTAGGGCAGGGCGTGGGGAGCTGTTTTTT.

The rearrangement joins TRBV11-2 to TRBJ2-3, with 7 bases that match TRBD2. V shed 1 base and J 3 bases; nucleotides not matched to a gene: 10. Germline V gene sequence: CDR1 SGHAT, CDR2 FQNNGV. CDR3 size: 17 residues. The CDR3 DNA follows: TGTGCCAGCAGCTTAGGTACTAGCGCAAATCCTACAGATACGCAGTATTTT. Its protein product is CASSLGTSANPTDTQYF.

This clonotype has a count of ten or more. This chain links TRBV12-3 or TRBV12-4 with TRBJ2-3; perhaps TRBD2 as D (6 bases). V dropped 0 bases and J dropped 2 bases, with 18 bases sitting between them. The CDR3 is 18 amino acids. DNA for the CDR3: TGTGCCAGCAGTTTAGCGCGGGGAGCCACCCCGGACACAGATACGCAGTATTTT. This encodes CASSLARGATPDTDTQYF.

The rearrangement links TRBV29-1 to TRBJ1-2; 9 nucleotides align to TRBD1. Per the germline V gene, CDR1 is SQVTM and CDR2 is ANQGSEA. J gave up 5 bases and V 5 bases, and 9 bases lay outside the gene matches. The CDR3 is 14 amino acids. CDR3 loop: CSVPTGGEWYGYTF. CDR3 in DNA: TGCAGCGTTCCAACAGGGGGCGAATGGTATGGCTACACCTTC.

V and J are TRBV7-2 and TRBJ2-7; 9 positions agree with TRBD1. The J segment lost 6 bases and the V segment lost 4 bases, leaving 4 bases of the junction unmatched. Germline CDR1 SGHTA, CDR2 FQGNSA. The CDR3 has 13 amino acids. The CDR3 DNA reads TGTGCCAGCAGCTGGGACAGGGTTGGCGAGCAGTACGTC. Its protein is CASSWDRVGEQYV.

This clonotype was recorded a few times. The J gene is TRBJ1-5, the V gene TRBV4-1; D gene ambiguous. Trimming shortened V by 4 bases and J by 6 bases, and 16 bases separated the two germline ends. The germline gives CDR1 MGHRA, CDR2 YSYEKL. CDR3 length: 15 amino acids. This CDR3 reads CASSPGRLWGQPQHF. Written as DNA, the CDR3 is TGCGCCAGCAGCCCCGGGAGACTTTGGGGTCAGCCCCAGCATTTT.

The table lists this clonotype with many counts. The genes are TRBV5-1 and TRBJ1-5; 7 nucleotides agree with TRBD1. CDR1 is SGHRS, CDR2 YFSETQ, per germline. The CDR3 totals 15 residues. V was pared by 1 base and J by 3 bases, with 4 bases of the junction left unmatched. The CDR3 DNA sequence: TGCGCCAGCAGCTTGACAGGGGCCTTCAATCAGCCCCAGCATTTT. Amino acid sequence: CASSLTGAFNQPQHF.

This chain connects TRBV12-3 or TRBV12-4 to TRBJ2-1, with D unresolved. V was clipped by 7 bases and J by 2 bases, with 3 bases between them. The CDR3 extends over 11 amino acids. The CDR3 sequence: CASTAYNEQFF. Written as DNA, the CDR3 is TGTGCCAGCACGGCCTACAATGAGCAGTTCTTC.

This clonotype was counted many times. The J gene is TRBJ1-1, the V gene TRBV7-9; 7 bases map to TRBD1. The CDR3 runs to 14 residues. CDR1 SEHNR and CDR2 FQNEAQ come from the germline V gene (reference sequence). V shed 5 bases and J 4 bases; nucleotides not matched to a gene: 7. The CDR3 region has the DNA TGTGCCAGCAGCCAGGGGGGTAGCGGCACTGAAGCTTTCTTT. Encoded protein: CASSQGGSGTEAFF.

This clonotype was found a few times. V usage is TRBV12-3 or TRBV12-4 and J usage is TRBJ1-6; D not resolved. V dropped 1 base and J dropped 10 bases, with 11 bases sitting between them. The CDR3 is 14 amino acids. The CDR3 here is CASSLGGWLSPLHF. CDR3 bases: TGTGCCAGCAGTTTAGGAGGCTGGCTCTCACCCCTCCACTTT.

This clonotype was detected only a few times. V is TRBV7-2 and J is TRBJ1-1; maybe TRBD1 (5 bases). The germline V and J ends were trimmed by 5 bases and 2 bases, with 15 bases remaining between them. This CDR3 has 15 residues. Germline V CDR1 and CDR2: SGHTA, FQGNSA. The CDR3 DNA reads TGTGCCAGCAGCAGAACCGGGACGCTAAACACTGAAGCTTTCTTT. This translates into CASSRTGTLNTEAFF.

The V and J genes are TRBV12-3 or TRBV12-4 and TRBJ2-3, with TRBD2 matching over 8 bases. This CDR3 contains 15 residues. J was trimmed by 3 bases and V by 6 bases; bases with no gene match: 8. The CDR3 here is CASRPGGKWTDTQYF. DNA for the CDR3: TGTGCCAGCAGACCGGGGGGGAAGTGGACAGATACGCAGTATTTT.

This clonotype was seen only a few times. The chain carries TRBV7-2 and TRBJ2-7; D gene uncertain. The V and J ends lost 5 bases and 2 bases respectively, with 13 bases between them. Germline CDR1 and CDR2: SGHTA and FQGNSA. This CDR3 is 14 amino acids long. The CDR3 nucleotides read TGTGCCAGCAGCGTAGGCCCACGGGCCTACGAGCAGTACGTC. It yields the protein CASSVGPRAYEQYV.

The V and J genes are TRBV2 and TRBJ2-3; TRBD1 might be the D (5 bases). The germline V gene has CDR1 SNHLY and CDR2 FYNNEI. V lost 6 bases to trimming and J lost 3 bases, with 19 bases between them. The CDR3 sequence is 16 residues long. CDR3 region: CASRSIWEQATDTQYF. In DNA, the CDR3 is TGTGCCAGCAGAAGTATATGGGAACAGGCTACAGATACGCAGTATTTT.

The V gene is TRBV7-2, the J gene TRBJ1-5; D possibly corresponds to TRBD1 (6 bases). CDR1 and CDR2 (germline): SGHTA, FQGNSA. There are 14 residues in the CDR3. Between the trimmed V and J ends, which lost 5 bases and 7 bases, there was a span of 15 bases. The CDR3 reads CASSPMGGPQPQHF. CDR3 DNA: TGTGCCAGCAGCCCTATGGGGGGCCCCCAGCCCCAGCATTTT.

This clonotype was found a few times. The chain recombines TRBV4-1 with TRBJ2-7; 7 bases fit TRBD1. The CDR3 consists of 14 residues. The germline CDR1 and CDR2 sequences are MGHRA and YSYEKL. V was clipped by 2 bases and J by 2 bases; unmatched bases: 3. CDR3 sequence reads: CASSQRQGPYEQYF. In DNA form, the CDR3 reads TGCGCCAGCAGCCAAAGACAGGGCCCCTACGAGCAGTACTTC.

This clonotype has a handful of counts. The chain has TRBV5-1 and TRBJ1-5; 7 bases align to TRBD1. The CDR3 sequence is 14 residues long. CDR1 and CDR2 from the germline V gene are SGHRS and YFSETQ. V lost 4 bases, J lost 3 bases, and 4 bases stayed unmatched. The DNA of the CDR3 is TGCGCCAGCAGCCCGACAGGGCCCAATCAGCCCCAGCATTTT. Translation gives CASSPTGPNQPQHF.

This clonotype has only a few counts. This sequence joins TRBV7-9 and TRBJ2-1; the match to TRBD1 covers 7 bases. The CDR3 is made up of 14 amino acids. Looked up from germline, CDR1 is SEHNR and CDR2 is FQNEAQ (reference sequence). Losses at the gene ends were 5 bases for V and 4 bases for J; bases not matched to a gene: 5. CDR3: CASSQGTAYNEQFF. The CDR3 nucleotides read TGTGCCAGCAGCCAAGGGACAGCTTACAATGAGCAGTTCTTC. The full variable domain, rest sourced from reference TRBV7-9 and TRBJ2-1, is DTGVSQNPRHKITKRGQNVTFRCDPISEHNRLYWYRQTLGQGPEFLTYFQNEAQLEKSRLLSDRFSAERPKGSFSTLEIQRTEQGDSAMYLCASSQGTAYNEQFFGPGTRLTVL.

The chain couples TRBV7-9 to TRBJ1-1, with 7 bases fitting TRBD1. CDR1 is SEHNR, CDR2 FQNEAQ, per germline (reference sequence). V lost 2 bases, J lost 10 bases, and 7 bases stayed unmatched. The CDR3 runs 13 residues. The CDR3 region has the DNA TGTGCCAGCAGCTTAATCAGGGGGAGAGGAGCTTTCTTT. Translating gives CASSLIRGRGAFF.

The sample holds a few counts of this clonotype. The chain combines TRBV5-1 with TRBJ2-6, with a tentative D call TRBD1 (6 bases). CDR1 SGHRS and CDR2 YFSETQ come from the germline V gene. The germline V and J ends were trimmed by 7 bases and 2 bases, with 10 bases remaining between them. The CDR3 is 14 amino acids. CDR3 sequence reads: CASLQGAGANVLTF. In DNA, the CDR3 is TGCGCCAGCCTACAGGGCGCTGGGGCCAACGTCCTGACTTTC.

This clonotype has a handful of counts. V and J are TRBV20-1 and TRBJ1-1; no clear D gene. The CDR3 extends over 14 amino acids. Deletions cut 1 base from V and 0 bases from J, with 9 bases between. Per the germline V gene, CDR1 is DFQATT and CDR2 is SNEGSKA (reference sequence). CDR3 sequence reads: CSARGGWMNTEAFF. The CDR3 DNA reads TGCAGTGCTAGAGGGGGTTGGATGAACACTGAAGCTTTCTTT.

The gene calls are TRBV12-3 or TRBV12-4 and TRBJ2-3; D might be TRBD2 (5 bases). The CDR3 length is 13 residues. Trimming cost V 3 bases and J 5 bases, with 9 bases left between them. The CDR3 nucleotides are TGTGCCAGCAGTTTGGGAGCGGTAGATACGCAGTATTTT. Translating gives CASSLGAVDTQYF.

The genes are TRBV7-6 and TRBJ2-1; no clear D. V dropped 2 bases and J dropped 6 bases, with 8 bases sitting between them. Germline values: CDR1 SGHVS, CDR2 FNYEAQ. The CDR3 has 13 residues. CDR3 DNA sequence: TGTGCCAGCAGCTTACAGATAGGCAATGAGCAGTTCTTC. It specifies CASSLQIGNEQFF.

The chain links TRBV2 to TRBJ2-7, with D possibly called TRBD1 or TRBD2 (5 bases each). This CDR3 has 13 residues. In germline, CDR1 is SNHLY, CDR2 FYNNEI. Trimming left V 6 bases short and J 7 bases short, with 16 bases between. This CDR3 is CASRGTGTWEQYF. The CDR3 DNA sequence: TGTGCCAGCAGAGGGACGGGAACCTGGGAGCAGTACTTC.

A few counts support this clonotype. The chain joins TRBV6-5 to TRBJ2-1, with D possibly being TRBD2 (7 bases). Trimming removed 4 bases at V and 0 bases at J, with 19 bases between. The CDR3 spans 18 residues. Germline CDR1 reads MNHEY; CDR2 reads SVGAGI. CDR3 coding DNA: TGTGCCAGCAGTTCTCAGGGGTGGGGACTAAGCTCCTACAATGAGCAGTTCTTC. Protein: CASSSQGWGLSSYNEQFF.

This clonotype was counted between two and nine times. The chain has TRBV12-3 or TRBV12-4 and TRBJ2-4, with 10 nucleotides matching TRBD1. Trimming cost V 5 bases and J 0 bases; bases outside gene matches: 10. This CDR3 has 18 residues. Here the CDR3 reads CASSPPRRTGGAKNIQYF. The CDR3 bases are TGTGCCAGCAGTCCTCCCCGTCGGACAGGGGGAGCCAAAAACATTCAGTACTTC.

The rearrangement uses TRBV5-1 and TRBJ2-5; 7 bases align to TRBD2. The CDR3 runs 16 residues. Germline V CDR1 and CDR2: SGHRS, YFSETQ. With V trimmed by 5 bases and J by 2 bases, 12 bases remained unmatched. CDR3 bases: TGCGCCAGCAGACAACACGGGGGGTTGGAACAAGAGACCCAGTACTTC. It codes for CASRQHGGLEQETQYF.

In its sample, this clonotype was seen a few times. CDR3 in amino acids: CASSLPGTGGGKLFF. DNA for the CDR3: TGTGCCAGCAGTTTACCCGGGACAGGTGGGGGAAAACTGTTTTTT. The V call is TRBV28, the J call TRBJ1-4; TRBD1 agrees at 8 bases. V lost 2 bases, J lost 10 bases, and 9 bases stayed unmatched. CDR1 is MDHEN, CDR2 SYDVKM, per germline. The CDR3 runs to 15 residues.

The chain couples TRBV18 to TRBJ2-7; the D is unclear. The CDR3 covers 12 residues. V shed 2 bases and J shed 6 bases, with 8 bases lying between them. Germline CDR1 KGHSH, CDR2 LQKENI. The CDR3 spells CASSPYTGEQYF. The CDR3 DNA is TGTGCCAGCTCACCATATACGGGCGAGCAGTACTTC.

This clonotype was observed a handful of times. The rearrangement uses TRBV2 and TRBJ2-7; 9 nucleotides align to TRBD1. V shed 5 bases, J shed 5 bases, and the junction held 7 bases outside the gene matches. Germline CDR1 SNHLY, CDR2 FYNNEI. The CDR3 is 14 residues long. DNA of the CDR3: TGTGCCAGCAGTCGACAGGGGGGGGTGGACGAGCAGTACTTC. It specifies CASSRQGGVDEQYF.

The sample holds a few counts of this clonotype. This rearrangement joins TRBV6-5 to TRBJ1-1; D call uncertain. The CDR3 runs 12 residues. Germline lookup yields CDR1 MNHEY and CDR2 SVGAGI. Between the trimmed V and J ends, which lost 6 bases and 1 base, there was a span of 6 bases. In nucleotides, the CDR3 is TGTGCCAGCAGGTGGGGGAACACTGAAGCTTTCTTT. It encodes CASRWGNTEAFF.